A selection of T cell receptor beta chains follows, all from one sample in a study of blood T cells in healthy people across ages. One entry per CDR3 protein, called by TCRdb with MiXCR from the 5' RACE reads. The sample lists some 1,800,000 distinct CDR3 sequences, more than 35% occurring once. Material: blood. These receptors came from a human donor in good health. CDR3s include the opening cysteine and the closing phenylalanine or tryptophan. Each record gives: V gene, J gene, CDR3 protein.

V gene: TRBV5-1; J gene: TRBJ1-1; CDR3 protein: CASRQGDLNTEAFF
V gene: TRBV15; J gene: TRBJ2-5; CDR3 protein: CATRQHPQETQYF
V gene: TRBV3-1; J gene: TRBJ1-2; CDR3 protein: CASSQEGHVSYGYTF
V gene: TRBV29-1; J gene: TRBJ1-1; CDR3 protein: CSAEIVPVNTEAFF
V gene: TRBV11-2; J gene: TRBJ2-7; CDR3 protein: CASSLGPQTAEWKQYF
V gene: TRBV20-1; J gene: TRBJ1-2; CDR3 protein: CSARGAPFNPGGYTF
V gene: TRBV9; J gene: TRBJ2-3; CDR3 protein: CASSPRLAGYSTDTQYF
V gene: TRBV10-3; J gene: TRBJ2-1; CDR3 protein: CAISLEGNEQFF
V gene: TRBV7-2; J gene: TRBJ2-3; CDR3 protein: CASSFKGASTDTQYF
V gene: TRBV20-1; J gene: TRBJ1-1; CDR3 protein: CSARDSGTVNTEAFF
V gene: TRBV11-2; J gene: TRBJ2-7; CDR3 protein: CASTSRDDSYEQYF
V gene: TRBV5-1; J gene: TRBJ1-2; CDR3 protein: CASSPTGGVHYGYTF
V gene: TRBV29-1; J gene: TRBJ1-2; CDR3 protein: CSVGETGSGGYTF
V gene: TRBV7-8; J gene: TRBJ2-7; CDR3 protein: CAGSLQGYEQYF
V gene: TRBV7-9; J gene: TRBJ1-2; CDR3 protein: CASSPDRDNYDYTF
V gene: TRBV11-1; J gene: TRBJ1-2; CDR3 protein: CASSSGTYGHTF
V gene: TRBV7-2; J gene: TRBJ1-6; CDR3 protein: CASSGGGAGIRWGSPLHF
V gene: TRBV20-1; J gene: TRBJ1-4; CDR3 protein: CSADHRGNEKLFF
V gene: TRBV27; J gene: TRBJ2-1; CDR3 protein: CASRENNEQFF
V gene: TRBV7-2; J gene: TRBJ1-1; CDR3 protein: CASSLGPYSSTEAFF
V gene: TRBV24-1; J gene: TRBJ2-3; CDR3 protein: CATSDLQAGRTDTQYF
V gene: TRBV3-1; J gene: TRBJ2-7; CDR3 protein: CASSQDRGLAGEQYF
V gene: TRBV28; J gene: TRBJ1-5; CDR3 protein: CASSLYDRRYQPQHF
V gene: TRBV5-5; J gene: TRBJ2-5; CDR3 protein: CASSWGPLKETQYF
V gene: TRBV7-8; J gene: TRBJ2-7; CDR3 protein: CASSPDPQQGCEQYF
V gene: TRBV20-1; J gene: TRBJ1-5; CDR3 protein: CSARDLKQVFYSNQPQHF
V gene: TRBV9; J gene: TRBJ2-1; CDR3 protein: CASSVRGGPGNEQFF
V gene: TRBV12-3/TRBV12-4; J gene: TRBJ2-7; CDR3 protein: CASSAPQIEQYF